These T cell receptor beta chains were read from a single sample in a study of cytomegalovirus exposure and HLA in healthy donors. Repertoires were generated with immunoSEQ multiplex PCR, while TCRdb's copy carries only in-frame clones and drops some. This table holds 70,000 or so clones. Sequenced: PBMCs. The source of these receptors is a man aged 40-55 years in good health and CMV-seronegative. Each CDR3 is given with its conserved first and last residue. D genes are given only for firm matches.

j_call d_call v_call cdr3_aa cdr3_nt
TRBJ1-3 TRBD1 TRBV10-2 CASSETQGAGNTIYF TGCGCCAGCAGTGAGACACAGGGGGCTGGAAACACCATATATTTT
TRBJ1-2 - TRBV30 CAWCAVAGGIGGYTF TGTGCCTGGTGTGCCGTGGCTGGAGGAATTGGTGGCTACACCTTC
TRBJ2-3 - TRBV1 CTSSPEGRDLTDTQYF TGCACCAGCAGCCCCGAGGGGCGGGATCTCACAGATACGCAGTATTTT
TRBJ2-3 - TRBV10-1 CASSESGVDTQYF TGCGCCAGCAGTGAGTCGGGAGTGGATACGCAGTATTTT
TRBJ2-1 - TRBV14 CASSQGVSGYNEQFF TGTGCCAGCAGCCAAGGCGTTAGCGGCTACAATGAGCAGTTCTTC
TRBJ1-5 TRBD1 TRBV7-2 CASSRGTGGLSQPQHF TGTGCCAGCAGCCGAGGGACAGGGGGCTTGAGTCAGCCCCAGCATTTT
TRBJ1-1 - TRBV30 CAWSPRVAEAFF TGTGCCTGGAGTCCCCGGGTCGCTGAAGCTTTCTTT
TRBJ2-3 - TRBV5-6 CASSLWGDSTDTQYF TGTGCCAGCAGCTTGTGGGGGGACAGCACAGATACGCAGTATTTT
TRBJ2-6 TRBD2 TRBV5-6 CASTRGVAGFSSGANVLTF TGTGCCAGCACGCGGGGGGTAGCGGGATTCTCCTCTGGGGCCAACGTCCTGACTTTC
TRBJ1-5 TRBD1 TRBV9 CASSVGAGGGQPQHF TGTGCCAGCAGCGTAGGGGCAGGGGGCGGTCAGCCCCAGCATTTT
TRBJ2-1 TRBD2 TRBV4-3 CASSQEPSGVYNEQFF TGCGCCAGCAGCCAAGAACCTAGCGGAGTTTACAATGAGCAGTTCTTC
TRBJ2-1 TRBD2 TRBV11-2 CASSLTSGRVYNEQFF TGTGCCAGCAGCTTGACTAGCGGGAGGGTGTACAATGAGCAGTTCTTC
TRBJ2-1 TRBD2 TRBV30 CAWSPDGRDEQFF TGTGCCTGGAGTCCCGATGGGAGGGATGAGCAGTTCTTC
TRBJ1-1 - TRBV7-8 CASSIAHLNTEAFF TGTGCCAGCAGCATCGCACATTTGAACACTGAAGCTTTCTTT
TRBJ2-7 - TRBV6-1 CASSERTSSYPVYEQYF TGTGCCAGCAGTGAAAGGACAAGCTCTTACCCAGTCTACGAGCAGTACTTC
TRBJ2-1 - TRBV28 CASSFHDWISYNEQFF TGTGCCAGCAGTTTCCACGACTGGATATCCTACAATGAGCAGTTCTTC
TRBJ1-2 TRBD1 TRBV19 CATSSGTGPNYGYTF TGTGCCACGTCATCCGGGACAGGGCCCAACTATGGCTACACCTTC
TRBJ2-7 - TRBV5-1 CASSFTSSGSWQYF TGCGCCAGCAGCTTCACTAGCTCAGGCTCCTGGCAGTACTTC
TRBJ2-5 - TRBV9 CASSANREGTQYF TGTGCCAGCAGCGCCAACAGGGAAGGGACCCAGTACTTC
TRBJ2-7 - TRBV6-5 CASSYSGGDFYEQYF TGTGCCAGCAGTTACTCAGGGGGGGACTTCTACGAGCAGTACTTC
TRBJ2-3 TRBD2 TRBV11-2 CASSLGLAGHTDTQYF TGTGCCAGCAGCTTAGGACTAGCGGGACACACAGATACGCAGTATTTT
TRBJ1-5 - TRBV12-5 CASGTTSRNQPQHF TGTGCTAGTGGTACCACATCTCGAAATCAGCCCCAGCATTTT
TRBJ1-1 - TRBV7-9 CASSLGRTENTEAFF TGTGCCAGCAGCTTGGGGAGGACCGAGAACACTGAAGCTTTCTTT
TRBJ2-7 TRBD1 TRBV14 CASSHRAGDRAYEQYF TGTGCCAGCAGCCACCGCGCGGGGGACAGGGCCTACGAGCAGTACTTC
TRBJ2-7 TRBD2 TRBV4-2 CASSHGLAGGLPSSYEQYF TGTGCCAGCAGCCACGGACTAGCGGGGGGACTACCGAGCTCCTACGAGCAGTACTTC
TRBJ1-6 - TRBV7-6 CASSIRPGLSANSPLHF TGTGCCAGCAGCATCCGCCCGGGGTTGTCGGCGAATTCACCCCTCCACTTT
TRBJ2-1 TRBD2 TRBV4-2 CASSQEPGTSFDNEQFF TGTGCCAGCAGCCAAGAACCCGGGACTAGCTTTGACAATGAGCAGTTCTTC
TRBJ2-7 TRBD2 TRBV2 CASRKRPSGGVSSYEQYF TGTGCCAGCAGAAAAAGGCCTAGCGGGGGGGTGAGCTCCTACGAGCAGTACTTC
TRBJ1-1 - TRBV2 CASSERSSEAFF TGTGCCAGCAGTGAACGGTCTTCTGAAGCTTTCTTT
TRBJ1-3 - TRBV5-5 CASSLGGVAGNTIYF TGTGCCAGCAGCCTCGGTGGTGTCGCTGGAAACACCATATATTTT
TRBJ1-1 - TRBV18 CASSPKVSGNTEAFF TGTGCCAGCTCACCGAAGGTGTCAGGGAACACTGAAGCTTTCTTT
TRBJ2-5 TRBD2 TRBV2 CASTGGGSYQETQYF TGTGCCAGCACGGGCGGGGGATCGTACCAAGAGACCCAGTACTTC
TRBJ1-2 - TRBV7-8 CASSRGSSPHYGYTF TGTGCCAGCAGCCGAGGGTCTTCGCCCCACTATGGCTACACCTTC
TRBJ1-4 - TRBV25-1 CASSLQRDNEKLFF TGTGCCAGCAGTTTACAGAGAGATAATGAAAAACTGTTTTTT
TRBJ1-1 - TRBV2 CASKVQGVRNTEAFF TGTGCCAGCAAAGTCCAGGGTGTACGTAACACTGAAGCTTTCTTT
TRBJ1-4 TRBD1 TRBV5-5 CASSYQGAGEKLFF TGTGCCAGCAGCTACCAGGGGGCGGGTGAAAAACTGTTTTTT
TRBJ2-7 TRBD2 TRBV7-2 CASSRDSSGASYEQYF TGTGCCAGCAGCCGCGACTCTAGCGGAGCTTCCTACGAGCAGTACTTC